A selection of T cell receptor beta chains follows, all from one sample in a study of Graves' ophthalmopathy and Graves' hyperthyroidism. TCRdb re-derived calls from the multiplex PCR reads in MiXCR, one entry per CDR3 protein. The profile shows around 600,000 distinct CDR3 sequences, about 41% of them singletons. The sequenced sample was peripheral blood. The receptors stem from an adult man with Graves' ophthalmopathy. Each CDR3 is given with its conserved first and last residue. Each record gives: D gene, J gene, clone size, V gene, CDR3 protein, CDR3 DNA. The D gene is left open where the match is weak. Clone size is shown for a subset of rows, as once, few, many or a class of expanded clone.

.	TRBJ2-2	few	TRBV7-2	CASSQGVAEDTGELFF	TGTGCCAGCAGCCAAGGTGTAGCGGAGGACACCGGGGAGCTGTTTTTT
.	TRBJ1-5	many	TRBV7-2	CASSLVSGGNQPQHF	TGTGCCAGCAGCTTAGTATCCGGGGGCAATCAGCCCCAGCATTTT
TRBD2	TRBJ2-1	few	TRBV20-1	CSARDLVWRTSGMGEQFF	TGCAGTGCTAGAGATCTGGTATGGAGGACTAGCGGGATGGGGGAGCAGTTCTTC
.	TRBJ1-1	.	TRBV14	CASSQYRAQGAFF	TGTGCCAGCAGCCAATACAGGGCCCAGGGAGCTTTCTTT
.	TRBJ1-1	few	TRBV18	CASSPKLGSGEAFF	TGTGCCAGCTCACCAAAACTCGGGTCAGGTGAAGCTTTCTTT
.	TRBJ1-4	once	TRBV15	CATSRISGRAVGEKLFF	TGTGCCACCAGCAGGATAAGCGGGAGGGCCGTGGGGGAAAAACTGTTTTTC
.	TRBJ2-5	.	TRBV7-8	CAWTPQETQYF	TGTGCCTGGACACCCCAAGAGACCCAGTACTTC
.	TRBJ1-2	many	TRBV7-3	CASSLLGNYGYTF	TGTGCCAGCAGCTTACTGGGGAACTATGGCTACACCTTC
.	TRBJ1-6	many	TRBV10-3	CATGDASSYNSPLHF	TGTGCCACTGGGGACGCAAGCTCCTATAATTCACCCCTCCACTTT
TRBD1	TRBJ2-5	many	TRBV10-2	CASSERRGPLETQYF	TGCGCCAGCAGTGAGCGCAGGGGGCCCTTGGAGACCCAGTACTTC
TRBD2	TRBJ2-2	many	TRBV7-3	CASSFRLAGKTGELFF	TGTGCCAGCAGCTTTCGACTAGCGGGAAAAACCGGGGAGCTGTTTTTT
TRBD2	TRBJ2-6	.	TRBV7-9	CASSLAEEGANVLTF	TGTGCCAGCAGCCTAGCGGAGGAGGGGGCCAACGTCCTGACTTTC
.	TRBJ2-7	few	TRBV7-9	CASSLDQGFHEQYF	TGTGCCAGCAGCTTAGACCAGGGGTTCCACGAGCAGTACTTC
.	TRBJ2-7	many	TRBV7-2	CASSLGWGRGEQYF	TGTGCCAGCAGCTTAGGGTGGGGACGTGGGGAGCAGTACTTC
.	TRBJ1-4	many	TRBV3-1	CASSQLASEKLFF	TGTGCCAGCAGCCAACTTGCTTCTGAAAAACTGTTTTTT
TRBD1	TRBJ2-2	few	TRBV2	CASSGQGLNTGELFF	TGTGCCAGCAGTGGACAGGGTTTGAACACCGGGGAGCTGTTTTTT
.	TRBJ1-4	.	TRBV29-1	CSAELTGKLFF	TGCAGCGCGGAGTTAACAGGGAAACTGTTTTTT
.	TRBJ1-2	many	TRBV2	CASSDREYGYTF	TGTGCCAGCAGTGACAGGGAGTATGGCTACACCTTC
.	TRBJ2-2	.	TRBV10-3	CAISEGDHGYTGELFF	TGTGCCATCAGTGAAGGTGACCATGGCTACACCGGGGAGCTGTTTTTT
.	TRBJ1-4	many	TRBV4-1	CASSRSRRNNEKLFF	TGCGCCAGCAGCCGCAGTCGGCGAAATAATGAAAAACTGTTTTTT
TRBD1	TRBJ1-1	few	TRBV6-6	CASSYGTDTEAFF	TGTGCCAGCAGTTACGGGACAGACACTGAAGCTTTCTTT
.	TRBJ2-5	.	TRBV7-2	CASSLVGGSSYF	TGTGCCAGCAGCTTAGTAGGGGGGTCTAGCTACTTC
.	TRBJ1-2	.	TRBV29-1	CSVAATGYTF	TGCAGCGTTGCCGCTACAGGGTACACCTTC
.	TRBJ1-3	.	TRBV25-1	CAMGQGNTIYF	TGTGCGATGGGACAAGGAAACACCATATATTTT
.	TRBJ1-1	.	TRBV24-1	CAIRGAGQSAEAFF	TGTGCCATCCGAGGCGCAGGGCAGTCGGCTGAAGCTTTCTTT
TRBD1	TRBJ1-5	many	TRBV24-1	CATSEATPTGGLGSNQPQHF	TGTGCCACCAGTGAAGCCACACCAACAGGGGGCTTGGGTAGCAATCAGCCCCAGCATTTT
.	TRBJ1-2	.	TRBV10-3	CAVEENGDGYTF	TGTGCCGTTGAAGAAAACGGGGATGGCTACACCTTC
TRBD1	TRBJ2-5	.	TRBV29-1	CSVDDRGLGTQYF	TGCAGCGTTGATGACAGGGGGCTGGGGACCCAGTACTTC
TRBD1	TRBJ1-1	many	TRBV10-3	CAIRKGTGGMNTEAFF	TGTGCCATCAGGAAAGGGACAGGCGGAATGAACACTGAAGCTTTCTTT
.	TRBJ1-6	few	TRBV10-3	CATSRDNSPLHF	TGTGCTACGTCCAGGGATAATTCACCCCTCCACTTT
.	TRBJ2-7	.	TRBV12-3/TRBV12-4	CASSSEGHDEQYF	TGTGCCAGCAGCTCGGAGGGACACGACGAGCAGTACTTC
.	TRBJ2-5	.	TRBV29-1	CSVVTGGGDHKYF	TGCAGCGTTGTTACAGGGGGGGGGGACCACAAGTACTTC
.	TRBJ1-6	many	TRBV20-1	CSARGTDGSSYNSPLHF	TGCAGTGCTAGAGGGACTGACGGGAGCTCCTATAATTCACCCCTCCACTTT
TRBD2	TRBJ2-5	many	TRBV13	CASSPQLAGVGTQYF	TGTGCCAGCAGCCCACAACTAGCGGGAGTGGGGACCCAGTACTTC
.	TRBJ1-6	many	TRBV7-6	CASSLNTVSSPLHF	TGTGCCAGCAGCTTAAATACAGTATCTTCACCCCTCCACTTT
.	TRBJ2-7	few	TRBV7-8	CASSSLGPSLSYEQYF	TGTGCCAGCAGCTCCTTAGGTCCCTCATTATCCTACGAGCAGTACTTC
TRBD1	TRBJ1-2	many	TRBV2	CASRPDRTNYGYTF	TGTGCCAGCAGACCGGACAGGACTAACTATGGCTACACCTTC
TRBD1	TRBJ2-1	.	TRBV7-2	CASSETGGGHNEQFF	TGTGCCAGCAGCGAAACAGGGGGCGGACACAATGAGCAGTTCTTC
.	TRBJ1-5	.	TRBV7-2	CDSSFYICSAGDTQGNQPQHF	.
.	TRBJ2-5	.	TRBV6-6	CASSQTGNQPQYF	TGTGCCAGCAGTCAGACAGGCAATCAGCCCCAGTACTTC
.	TRBJ2-3	.	TRBV2	CASRGRITDTQYF	TGTGCCAGCAGGGGCAGGATCACAGATACGCAGTATTTT
TRBD1	TRBJ1-5	.	TRBV15	CATSSSRQGSIQPQHF	TGTGCCACCAGCAGCTCAAGACAGGGGAGCATTCAGCCCCAGCATTTT
TRBD2	TRBJ2-7	few	TRBV19	CASSLVAGNEQYF	TGTGCCAGTAGTTTGGTAGCGGGGAACGAGCAGTACTTC
.	TRBJ1-2	few	TRBV10-3	CASSPGVGVGYTF	TGTGCCAGCAGCCCCGGGGTCGGGGTTGGCTACACCTTC
.	TRBJ1-1	many	TRBV19	CASSMFQRPDTEAFF	TGTGCCAGTAGTATGTTTCAGAGACCGGACACTGAAGCTTTCTTT
.	TRBJ2-3	.	TRBV7-2	CASSLVSDTQYF	TGTGCCAGCAGCTTGGTTTCAGATACGCAGTATTTT
TRBD1	TRBJ1-2	once	TRBV7-2	CASSFGQGAAAGYTF	TGTGCCAGCAGCTTCGGACAGGGAGCGGCGGCGGGCTACACCTTC
TRBD1	TRBJ2-2	few	TRBV7-9	CASNPGQGSGELFF	TGTGCCAGCAACCCCGGACAGGGATCCGGGGAGCTGTTTTTT
.	TRBJ1-5	many	TRBV12-5	CASGLTATGPQHF	TGTGCTAGTGGTTTGACCGCAACGGGGCCCCAGCATTTT
.	TRBJ1-2	few	TRBV7-3	CASSLVPVSGGLYGYTF	TGTGCCAGCAGCTTAGTCCCGGTCAGTGGTGGATTATATGGCTACACCTTC
.	TRBJ2-5	.	TRBV12-3/TRBV12-4	CASSWTAGSETQYF	TGTGCCAGCAGTTGGACAGCGGGATCTGAGACCCAGTACTTC
.	TRBJ2-5	.	TRBV25-1	CASSLGAPETQYF	TGTGCCAGCAGTCTAGGGGCCCCTGAGACCCAGTACTTC
.	TRBJ1-6	.	TRBV6-1	CASGEEVTLSPLHF	TGTGCCAGCGGTGAGGAGGTGACTCTTTCACCCCTCCACTTT